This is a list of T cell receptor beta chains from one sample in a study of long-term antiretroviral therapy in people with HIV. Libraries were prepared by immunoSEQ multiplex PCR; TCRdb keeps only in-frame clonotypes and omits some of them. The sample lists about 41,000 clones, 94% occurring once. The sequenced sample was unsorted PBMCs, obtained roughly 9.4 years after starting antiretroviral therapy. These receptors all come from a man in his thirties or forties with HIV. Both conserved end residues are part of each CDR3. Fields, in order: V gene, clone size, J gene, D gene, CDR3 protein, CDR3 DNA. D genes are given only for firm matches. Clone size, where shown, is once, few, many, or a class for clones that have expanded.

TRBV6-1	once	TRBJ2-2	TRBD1	CASDRTGNTGELFF	TGTGCCAGCGATAGGACAGGGAACACCGGGGAGCTGTTTTTT
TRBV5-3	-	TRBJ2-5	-	CARSWGRFGRPGETQYF	TGTGCCAGAAGCTGGGGGCGATTCGGCAGGCCTGGCGAGACCCAGTACTTC
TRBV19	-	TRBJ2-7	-	CASSNSPQGYEQYF	TGTGCCAGTAGTAATTCTCCACAGGGCTACGAGCAGTACTTC
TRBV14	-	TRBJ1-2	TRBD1	CASSVQGADGYTF	TGTGCCAGCAGCGTACAGGGGGCGGATGGCTACACCTTC
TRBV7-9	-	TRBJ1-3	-	CASSPTGGAGNTIYF	TGTGCCAGCAGCCCAACAGGCGGAGCTGGAAACACCATATATTTT
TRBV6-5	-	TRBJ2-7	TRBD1	CASRLTGVTSYEQYF	TGTGCCAGCAGGCTGACAGGGGTTACCTCCTACGAGCAGTACTTC
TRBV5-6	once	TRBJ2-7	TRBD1	CASSSIDRAYEQYF	TGTGCCAGCAGCTCCATTGACAGGGCCTACGAGCAGTACTTC
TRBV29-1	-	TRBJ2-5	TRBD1	CSVTGTAQETQYF	TGCAGCGTGACCGGGACAGCTCAAGAGACCCAGTACTTC
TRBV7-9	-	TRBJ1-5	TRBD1	CASSHGTGLYSNQPQHF	TGTGCCAGCAGCCACGGGACAGGGTTATATAGCAATCAGCCCCAGCATTTT
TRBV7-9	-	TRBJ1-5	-	CASSLARDQPQHF	TGTGCCAGCAGCTTAGCGCGGGATCAGCCCCAGCATTTT
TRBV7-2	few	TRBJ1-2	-	CASSFATGGYGYTF	TGTGCCAGCAGCTTCGCGACAGGTGGCTATGGCTACACCTTC
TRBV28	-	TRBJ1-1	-	CASSLSGAAFF	TGTGCCAGCAGTTTGTCAGGGGCGGCTTTCTTT
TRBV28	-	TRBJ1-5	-	CASSPGHNRNQPQHF	TGTGCCAGCAGTCCTGGACACAACCGCAATCAGCCCCAGCATTTT
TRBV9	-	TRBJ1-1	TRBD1	CASSRTGLNTEAFF	TGTGCCAGCAGCCGGACAGGACTTAACACTGAAGCTTTCTTT
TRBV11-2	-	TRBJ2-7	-	CASSLDRDYEQYF	TGTGCCAGCAGCTTAGATCGGGATTACGAGCAGTACTTC
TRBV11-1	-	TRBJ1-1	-	CASSLVTDTEAFF	TGTGCCAGCAGCTTAGTTACAGACACTGAAGCTTTCTTT
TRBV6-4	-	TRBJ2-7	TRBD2	CASSEHLAEEQYF	TGTGCCAGCAGTGAGCACCTAGCGGAGGAGCAGTACTTC
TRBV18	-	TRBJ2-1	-	CASSPTDYNEQFF	TGTGCCAGCTCACCGACAGATTACAATGAGCAGTTCTTC
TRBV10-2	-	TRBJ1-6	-	CASSETGTYNSPLHF	TGCGCCAGCAGCGAAACCGGGACCTATAATTCACCCCTCCACTTT
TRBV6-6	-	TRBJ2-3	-	CASSYSQMFRTDTQYF	TGTGCCAGCAGTTACTCGCAGATGTTTCGAACAGATACGCAGTATTTT
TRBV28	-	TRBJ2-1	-	CASSLGYRANEQFF	TGTGCCAGCAGTTTGGGGTACAGGGCAAATGAGCAGTTCTTC
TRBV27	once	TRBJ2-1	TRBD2	CASSIIAGPYNEQFF	TGTGCCAGCAGCATCATAGCGGGGCCTTACAATGAGCAGTTCTTC
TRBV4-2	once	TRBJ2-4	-	CASSQGPSEDIQYF	TGTGCCAGCAGCCAAGGGCCTAGCGAAGACATTCAGTACTTC
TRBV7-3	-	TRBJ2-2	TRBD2	CASRGGGLADTGELFF	TGTGCCAGCAGGGGTGGGGGACTAGCGGACACCGGGGAGCTGTTTTTT
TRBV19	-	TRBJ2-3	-	CASRNGGQGTDTQYF	TGTGCCTCAAGGAACGGGGGGCAGGGCACAGATACGCAGTATTTT
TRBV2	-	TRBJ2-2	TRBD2	CASSVYSGGTGELFF	TGTGCCAGCAGTGTCTATAGCGGGGGAACCGGGGAGCTGTTTTTT
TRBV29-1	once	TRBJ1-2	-	CSVDQSYGYTF	TGCAGCGTTGACCAGAGCTATGGCTACACCTTC
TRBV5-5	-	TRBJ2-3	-	CASSVGVGDTQYF	TGTGCCAGCAGCGTCGGGGTCGGAGATACGCAGTATTTT
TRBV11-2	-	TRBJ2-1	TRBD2	CASSLSGGSYNEQFF	TGTGCCAGCAGCTTAAGCGGGGGGTCCTACAATGAGCAGTTCTTC
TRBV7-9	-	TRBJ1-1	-	CASSPWDGEAFF	TGTGCCAGCAGCCCGTGGGACGGTGAAGCTTTCTTT
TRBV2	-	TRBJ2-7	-	CASTPGAFSSYEQYF	TGTGCCAGCACCCCGGGAGCCTTCAGCTCCTACGAGCAGTACTTC
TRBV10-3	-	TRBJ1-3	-	CAISGPQGLSGNTIYF	TGTGCCATCAGTGGCCCACAGGGCCTCTCTGGAAACACCATATATTTT
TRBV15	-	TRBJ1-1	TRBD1	CATSRVGQGSRAFF	TGTGCCACCAGCAGAGTGGGACAGGGAAGTCGAGCTTTCTTT
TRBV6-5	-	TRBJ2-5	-	CASSYIGSKETQYF	TGTGCCAGCAGTTACATCGGCTCCAAAGAGACCCAGTACTTC
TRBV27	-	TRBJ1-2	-	CATKEAYGYTF	TGTGCCACCAAGGAGGCCTATGGCTACACCTTC
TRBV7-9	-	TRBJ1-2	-	CASSPVYLGDSPRHGYTF	TGTGCCAGCAGCCCAGTCTACTTAGGGGACTCCCCTAGGCATGGCTACACCTTC
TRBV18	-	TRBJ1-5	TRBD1	CASSPGQNNQPQHF	TGTGCCAGCTCACCGGGACAGAACAATCAGCCCCAGCATTTT